This T cell receptor (beta chain) was recorded in a study of blood T cell repertoires in COVID-19. The table came from immunoSEQ multiplex PCR; TCRdb's copy has only in-frame clones and leaves some out. This sample has approximately 300,000 clones, with just over 85% found just once. CDR1 and CDR2 (germline): MDHEN, SYDVKM. Trimming took 6 bases from V and 2 from J; bases not matched to a gene: 6. The CDR3 consists of 15 residues. The receptor was isolated from a woman aged 18-29 years who had recovered from COVID-19. This chain links TRBV28 with TRBJ2-5; 10 bases agree with TRBD2. What was sequenced was PBMCs or T cells enriched from blood (not recorded which). In nucleotides, the CDR3 is TGTGCCAGCAGCTTTAGCGGGGGGATACAAGAGACCCAGTACTTC. It yields the protein CASSFSGGIQETQYF.